This T cell receptor (beta chain) was recorded in a study of blood T cell repertoires in COVID-19. Clones were read by immunoSEQ multiplex PCR, and TCRdb kept only the in-frame ones, dropping some. The table lists some 200,000 clones, roughly 84% of them singletons, with more than 8% in the top ten. The junction had 7 bases not matched to a gene; V was cut back by 6 bases and J by 7 bases. This CDR3 has 13 amino acids. The germline gives CDR1 KGHSH, CDR2 LQKENI. The chain employs TRBV18 and TRBJ1-1, with TRBD1 matching 8 bases. This clonotype was sampled from a woman of 80 years or more with acute or convalescent COVID-19. Sample: peripheral blood. The CDR3 loop is CASSSGGGGEAFF. Written as DNA, the CDR3 is TGTGCCAGCTCGTCAGGGGGCGGGGGTGAAGCTTTCTTT.